Presented here are 12 T cell receptor beta chains from one specimen sequenced in a study of T cells in Graves' hyperthyroidism and ophthalmopathy. It was RNA transcripts that yielded the amplified TCR beta CDR3 regions. Primed by the HTBI set, a first-round RT-PCR was run on the TCR CDR3. TCRdb called the multiplex PCR reads again in MiXCR, with one record for every CDR3 protein. The profile shows around 200,000 distinct CDR3 sequences, 15% to 20% of them singletons. Source material: blood. The receptors originated from a man aged 40-49 years with Graves' hyperthyroidism.

The chain links TRBV5-1 to TRBJ2-5; the match to TRBD1 covers 7 bases. The CDR3 is 14 residues long. Germline CDR1 and CDR2: SGHRS and YFSETQ. V lost 1 base and J lost 4; bases outside the gene matches: 4. The CDR3 region is CASSLSGQRETQYF. The CDR3 nucleotides read TGCGCCAGCAGCTTGTCGGGACAGAGAGAGACCCAGTACTTC.

This clonotype was counted at least ten times. The rearrangement joins TRBV3-1 to TRBJ2-3; the D is unclear. The CDR3 covers 14 residues. V lost 0 bases, J lost 2 bases, and 6 bases lay in between. From germline, CDR1 is LGHDT and CDR2 YNNKEL (reference sequence). The CDR3 bases are TGTGCCAGCAGCCAAGATAGGTCCACAGATACGCAGTATTTT. This encodes CASSQDRSTDTQYF.

The genes are TRBV5-6 and TRBJ2-5, with D uncertain. V dropped 4 bases and J dropped 5 bases, with 12 bases sitting between them. From germline, CDR1 is SGHDT and CDR2 YYEEEE. The CDR3 is 13 residues long. The CDR3 protein is CASSRAPRETQYF. For the CDR3, the DNA is TGTGCCAGCAGCCGGGCTCCCCGGGAGACCCAGTACTTC. Supplemented by reference TRBV5-6 and TRBJ2-5, the full variable domain reads DAGVTQSPTHLIKTRGQQVTLRCSPKSGHDTVSWYQQALGQGPQFIFQYYEEEERQRGNFPDRFSGHQFPNYSSELNVNALLLGDSALYLCASSRAPRETQYFGPGTRLLVL.

This clonotype was seen repeatedly, ten times or more. J is TRBJ2-1 and V is TRBV3-1; 9 bases are shared with TRBD2. CDR1 and CDR2 from the germline V gene are LGHDT and YNNKEL (reference sequence). V lost 1 base, J lost 7 bases, and 2 bases stayed unmatched. This CDR3 has 14 residues. The CDR3 protein is CASSQGLAGNEQFF. The CDR3 bases are TGTGCCAGCAGCCAAGGGCTAGCGGGGAATGAGCAGTTCTTC.

This clonotype was picked up many times. The J gene is TRBJ1-2, the V gene TRBV29-1; D is unclear. Looked up from germline, CDR1 is SQVTM and CDR2 is ANQGSEA. V lost 3 bases to trimming and J lost 4 bases, with 9 bases between them. This CDR3 is built from 12 residues. CDR3 bases: TGCAGCGTTGAGGAGCAGGTCTATGGCTACACCTTC. Translation: CSVEEQVYGYTF.

This clonotype was recorded at least ten times. The V gene is TRBV28, the J gene TRBJ1-6, with D possibly being TRBD1 (6 bases). CDR3 length: 14 amino acids. The germline V gene encodes CDR1 MDHEN and CDR2 SYDVKM. Trimming pared 5 bases from V and 7 bases from J, leaving 12 bases between. The DNA of the CDR3 is TGTGCCAGCAGTCCAGGGGTTGACAATTCACCCCTCCACTTT. Its protein product is CASSPGVDNSPLHF.

In the case of this clonotype: One base away lies a much larger clone, so this may be a sequencing read error. The rearrangement links TRBV5-1 to TRBJ2-7; possibly TRBD1 or TRBD2 for D (5 bases each). The CDR3 consists of 15 residues. V was shortened by 0 bases and J by 5 bases, with 15 bases between the two germline ends. Germline-derived CDR1 and CDR2 are SGHRS and YFSETQ. DNA for the CDR3: TGCGCCAGCAGCTTGGCCGGGGACCTCGCCCACGAGCAGTACTTC. It yields the protein CASSLAGDLAHEQYF.

With respect to this clonotype: Being one base from a much bigger clone, this may be a read error. The V gene is TRBV13, the J gene TRBJ2-1, with D possibly matching TRBD2 (6 bases). The CDR3 sequence is 15 residues long. Germline V gives CDR1 PRHDT, CDR2 FYEKMQ (reference sequence). The CDR3 DNA reads as TGTGCCAGCGGCTTAGAGGCGGGGCGGTACAATGAGCAGTTCTTC. This sequence encodes CASGLEAGRYNEQFF.

In this sample, this clonotype turned up a few times. The chain uses TRBV4-3 and TRBJ2-3; D call uncertain. Trimming shortened V by 0 bases and J by 0 bases, and 7 bases separated the two germline ends. The germline V gene has CDR1 LGHNA and CDR2 YSLEER. The CDR3 has 15 amino acids. The CDR3 DNA sequence: TGCGCCAGCAGCCAAGATGGACGGAGCACAGATACGCAGTATTTT. Translated, it gives CASSQDGRSTDTQYF.

At least ten counts were recorded for this clonotype. The gene calls are TRBV7-2 and TRBJ2-1, with D perhaps TRBD2 (6 bases). V shed 5 bases and J shed 7 bases, with 15 bases lying between them. The CDR3 length is 14 residues. Germline V gives CDR1 SGHTA, CDR2 FQGNSA. Written as DNA, the CDR3 is TGTGCCAGCAGCCGCCTAGCGATTTTGAATGAGCAGTTCTTC. This sequence encodes CASSRLAILNEQFF.

The sample holds many counts of this clonotype. The chain is built from TRBV3-1 and TRBJ1-4; perhaps TRBD1 as D (6 bases). V dropped 3 bases and J dropped 4 bases, with 12 bases sitting between them. The CDR3 contains 15 residues. Per the germline V gene, CDR1 is LGHDT and CDR2 is YNNKEL (reference sequence). The CDR3 nucleotides read TGTGCCAGCAGCCATCTATGGGACAATAATGAAAAACTGTTTTTT. As protein: CASSHLWDNNEKLFF.

This clonotype was seen a few times. The chain uses TRBV3-1 and TRBJ2-1; TRBD2 aligns across 16 bases. After removal of 3 bases from V and 8 bases from J, the junction contained 13 bases not matched to a gene. The CDR3 sequence is 19 residues long. Germline loops: CDR1 LGHDT, CDR2 YNNKEL (reference sequence). Here the CDR3 reads CASSQDSPGLAGGSHEQFF. In DNA form, the CDR3 reads TGTGCCAGCAGCCAGGATAGTCCGGGACTAGCGGGGGGGTCCCATGAGCAGTTCTTC.